The 6 T cell receptor beta chains listed next were all sequenced from one sample in a study of cytomegalovirus exposure and HLA in healthy donors. The PCR made use of 60 Vbeta and 13 Jbeta primers. Using immunoSEQ multiplex PCR, the repertoire was profiled, and TCRdb retains in-frame clones only, with some absent. The profile shows some 130,000 clones, about 9.2% of them singletons. The material sequenced was PBMCs. The receptors originated from a woman aged 40 to 50 in good health and CMV-seropositive.

This chain joins TRBV5-1 and TRBJ1-6; perhaps TRBD1 as D (5 bases). V lost 4 bases, J lost 7 bases, and 18 bases lay in between. The V gene's germline CDR1 is SGHRS and CDR2 YFSETQ. CDR3 size: 16 residues. The chain's CDR3 is CASSPAGTDRNSPLHF. CDR3 nucleotides: TGCGCCAGCAGCCCCGCGGGGACCGATCGAAATTCACCCCTCCACTTT.

This clone was seen only a few times. This chain uses TRBV14 with TRBJ2-1; D ambiguous. Trimming removed 4 bases from V and 0 bases from J, with 10 bases in between. The CDR3 consists of 15 residues. Germline values: CDR1 SGHDN, CDR2 FVKESK. CDR3 protein: CASSPWSSSYNEQFF. For the CDR3, the DNA is TGTGCCAGCAGCCCCTGGTCGAGCTCCTACAATGAGCAGTTCTTC.

The chain carries TRBV2 and TRBJ2-3; D gene uncertain. The V gene's germline CDR1 is SNHLY and CDR2 FYNNEI. The CDR3 covers 12 residues. V was cut by 7 bases and J by 5 bases, with 10 bases left in between. DNA for the CDR3: TGTGCCAGCAAACCGCGATTAGATACGCAGTATTTT. Protein: CASKPRLDTQYF.

The gene calls are TRBV5-8 and TRBJ2-5, with D possibly being TRBD2 (6 bases). V was pared by 4 bases and J by 1 base, with 11 bases between. This CDR3 is 14 amino acids long. Per germline, CDR1 SGHTS and CDR2 YDEGEE. The CDR3 nucleotides read TGTGCCAGCAGCCGAGGACTATCCCAAGAGACCCAGTACTTC. As protein: CASSRGLSQETQYF.

This clone was seen only a few times. The sample holds other DNA sequences that translate to the same CDR3. V gene TRBV6-5 combines with J gene TRBJ1-6; TRBD1 agrees at 7 bases. This CDR3 region has 16 residues. V lost 2 bases, J lost 4 bases, and 5 bases stayed unmatched. Looked up from germline, CDR1 is MNHEY and CDR2 is SVGAGI. CDR3 protein: CASSYRQGQYNSPLHF. CDR3 nucleotides: TGTGCCAGCAGTTACCGACAGGGTCAATATAATTCACCCCTCCACTTT.

This clone came up a few times. V and J are TRBV7-8 and TRBJ2-5; maybe TRBD2 (6 bases). Looked up from germline, CDR1 is SGHVS and CDR2 is FQNEAQ. The V end lost 4 bases, the J end lost 10 bases, and 16 bases lay between the germline ends. The CDR3 runs 13 residues. The CDR3 DNA is TGTGCCAGCAGCTCAGAACGGCGGAGGGGCCAGTACTTC. Translation: CASSSERRRGQYF.